This section outlines one TCR beta chain sequence together with its context. Previously described methods and listed TCR primers produced bulk TCR libraries. TCRdb re-called the PCR reads through MiXCR, storing one row per CDR3 protein. The sample contains about 640,000 distinct CDR3 sequences, 15% to 20% of which appear only once. The data are from a study of molecular identifiers for immune sequencing clone quantification. CDR3 length equals 16 residues. V was trimmed by 0 bases and J by 0 bases, leaving 9 bases between them. The germline V gene encodes CDR1 LGHNA and CDR2 YSLEER. Sequencing was performed on naive CD8+ T cells from blood, with Jurkat cell RNA spiked in. As for subset: FACS-sorted CD8+CD4-CCR7+CD45RA+ naive T cells. This chain joins TRBV4-3 and TRBJ2-1; no firm D call. The TCR was taken from a human donor in good health. Some libraries in this study had Jurkat cell RNA spiked in. The CDR3 loop reads CASSQDFATSYNEQFF. The CDR3 DNA is TGCGCCAGCAGCCAAGATTTTGCGACCTCCTACAATGAGCAGTTCTTC.